Below are 5 T cell receptor beta chains sequenced from a single sample in a study of CD8 T cells in ankylosing spondylitis. TCRdb analysed the 5' RACE reads with MiXCR anew, one entry per CDR3 protein. The repertoire holds about 42,000 distinct CDR3 sequences, 3% to 4.5% seen once, with about 4% in the top ten. Sample: blood, either unsorted or a sorted T cell fraction (not recorded which). The receptors originated from a female donor with ankylosing spondylitis or in good health (not recorded which).

This clonotype was counted at least ten times. This rearrangement joins TRBV9 to TRBJ2-1; D gene unclear. The CDR3 is 13 amino acids. The germline V and J ends were trimmed by 0 bases and 6 bases, with 7 bases remaining between them. Germline lookup yields CDR1 SGDLS and CDR2 YYNGEE. The DNA of the CDR3 is TGTGCCAGCAGCGTAGCTGGTGGCAATGAGCAGTTCTTC. Protein product: CASSVAGGNEQFF.

This clonotype showed up many times. This may stem from a read error, because a much larger clone lies one nucleotide away. The rearrangement links TRBV24-1 to TRBJ1-1; a possible D gene is TRBD1 (5 bases). V gave up 7 bases and J gave up 11 bases, with 7 bases separating them. CDR1 is KGHDR, CDR2 SFDVKD, per germline. The CDR3 spans 9 residues. This CDR3 reads CATREGAFF. In DNA, the CDR3 is TGTGCCACCAGGGAGGGGGCTTTCTTT.

CDR3: CARCCVDSEVGYGYTF. The CDR3 coding sequence is TGTGCCCGCTGCTGTGTGGACAGCGAGGTCGGCTATGGCTACACCTTC. The chain carries TRBV9 and TRBJ1-2; D might be TRBD1 (6 bases). V lost 10 bases and J 4 bases, leaving 26 bases between the germline ends. There are 16 residues in the CDR3. Germline V gives CDR1 SGDLS, CDR2 YYNGEE.

The rearrangement joins TRBV9 to TRBJ1-1, with D uncertain. The CDR3 totals 13 residues. V lost 5 bases, J lost 4 bases, and 12 bases lay in between. Germline CDR1 SGDLS, CDR2 YYNGEE. Here the CDR3 DNA reads TGTGCCAGCAGTACTTTGTTGGGCACTGAAGCTTTCTTT. Protein: CASSTLLGTEAFF.

This clonotype was picked up many times. The J gene is TRBJ1-2, the V gene TRBV9, with D unclear. CDR1 is SGDLS and CDR2 is YYNGEE in the germline V gene. This CDR3 has 13 amino acids. V gave up 4 bases and J gave up 6 bases, with 13 bases separating them. CDR3 DNA: TGTGCCAGCAGCCCGACCGCCGGGGATGGCTACACCTTC. Its translation: CASSPTAGDGYTF.